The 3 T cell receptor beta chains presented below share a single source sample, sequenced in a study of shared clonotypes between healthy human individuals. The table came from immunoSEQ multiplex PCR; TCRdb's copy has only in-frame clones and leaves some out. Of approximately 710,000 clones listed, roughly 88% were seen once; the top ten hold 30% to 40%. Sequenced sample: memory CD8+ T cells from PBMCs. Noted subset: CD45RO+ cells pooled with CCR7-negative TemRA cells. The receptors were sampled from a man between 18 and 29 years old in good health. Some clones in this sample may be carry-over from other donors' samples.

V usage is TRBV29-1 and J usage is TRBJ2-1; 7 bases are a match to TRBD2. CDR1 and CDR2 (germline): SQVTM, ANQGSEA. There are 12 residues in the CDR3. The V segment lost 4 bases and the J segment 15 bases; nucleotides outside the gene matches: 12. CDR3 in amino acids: CSVVPTDTGGFF. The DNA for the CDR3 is TGCAGCGTTGTCCCAACGGACACGGGGGGGTTCTTC.

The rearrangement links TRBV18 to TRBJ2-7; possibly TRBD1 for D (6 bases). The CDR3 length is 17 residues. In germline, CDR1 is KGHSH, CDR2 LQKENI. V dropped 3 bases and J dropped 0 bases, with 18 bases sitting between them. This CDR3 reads CASSPAYRDTASYEQYF. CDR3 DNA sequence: TGTGCCAGCTCACCGGCTTACAGGGACACCGCCTCCTACGAGCAGTACTTC.

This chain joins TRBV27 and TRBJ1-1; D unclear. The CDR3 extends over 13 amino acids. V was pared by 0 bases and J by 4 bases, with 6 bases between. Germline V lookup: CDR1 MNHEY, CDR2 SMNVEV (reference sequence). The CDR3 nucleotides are TGTGCCAGCAGTTTATCTGGTCCCACTGAAGCTTTCTTT. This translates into CASSLSGPTEAFF.